This entry lists 29 T cell receptor beta chains sequenced from one sample in a study of cytotoxic CD8 clonotypes in ibrutinib-treated CLL. Generated by immunoSEQ multiplex PCR, the TCRdb table keeps only in-frame clones and is missing some. The sample lists roughly 160,000 clones; approximately 77% were seen once. The specimen comprised PBMCs, sampled after 12 months of ibrutinib treatment. These receptors came from a human donor with chronic lymphocytic leukemia.

The chain has TRBV9 and TRBJ2-1; D gene unclear. The germline V gene encodes CDR1 SGDLS and CDR2 YYNGEE. V lost 4 bases, J lost 8 bases, and 16 bases lay in between. The CDR3 runs 14 residues. CDR3 bases: TGTGCCAGCAGCCCCCGGACCGGGTTGGATGAGCAGTTCTTC. Protein product: CASSPRTGLDEQFF. Full variable domain (remainder filled in from reference TRBV9 and TRBJ2-1): DSGVTQTPKHLITATGQRVTLRCSPRSGDLSVYWYQQSLDQGLQFLIQYYNGEERAKGNILERFSAQQFPDLHSELNLSSLELGDSALYFCASSPRTGLDEQFFGPGTRLTVL.

The J gene is TRBJ2-5, the V gene TRBV9; 9 bases are shared with TRBD2. There are 16 residues in the CDR3. V trimming: 3 bases; J trimming: 4 bases; junction bases outside the gene matches: 10. Germline V gene sequence: CDR1 SGDLS, CDR2 YYNGEE. DNA of the CDR3: TGTGCCAGCAGCGCGAGGACTAGCGTAGGAGCAGAGACCCAGTACTTC. Translating it yields CASSARTSVGAETQYF.

This chain connects TRBV30 to TRBJ1-1; 9 bases agree with TRBD1. V shed 4 bases and J 0 bases; nucleotides not matched to a gene: 9. CDR1 is GTSNPN and CDR2 is SVGIG in the germline V gene (reference sequence). This CDR3 is 16 amino acids long. The CDR3 region is CAWTAGTGPLNTEAFF. CDR3 DNA sequence: TGTGCCTGGACCGCCGGGACAGGGCCATTGAACACTGAAGCTTTCTTT. Complete variable domain (other parts from reference TRBV30 and TRBJ1-1): SQTIHQWPATLVQPVGSPLSLECTVEGTSNPNLYWYRQAAGRGLQLLFYSVGIGQISSEVPQNLSASRPQDRQFILSSKKLLLSDSGFYLCAWTAGTGPLNTEAFFGQGTRLTVV.

The CDR3 spells CASSSPRAGSTDTQYF. As DNA, the CDR3 is TGCGCCAGCAGCTCCCCTCGAGCGGGCAGCACAGATACGCAGTATTTT. The chain carries TRBV5-1 and TRBJ2-3; perhaps TRBD2 as D (6 bases). Trimming shortened V by 3 bases and J by 0 bases, and 14 bases separated the two germline ends. From germline, CDR1 is SGHRS and CDR2 YFSETQ. The CDR3 consists of 16 residues.

The chain uses TRBV19 and TRBJ2-2; no reliable D call. The V end lost 10 bases, the J end lost 7 bases, and 22 bases lay between the germline ends. The length of the CDR3 is 15 residues. Germline CDR1 is LNHDA and CDR2 is SQIVND (reference sequence). CDR3 in DNA: TGTGCCATCTGGTCTGGTCGCCACAAAGGCGGGGAGCTGTTTTTT. Encoded protein: CAIWSGRHKGGELFF.

The chain recombines TRBV19 with TRBJ1-5; TRBD1 might be the D (6 bases). Germline V lookup: CDR1 LNHDA, CDR2 SQIVND (reference sequence). Trimming removed 5 bases from V and 4 bases from J, with 18 bases in between. There are 16 residues in the CDR3. CDR3 protein: CASSDFGRGGNQPQHF. The CDR3, as DNA: TGTGCCAGTAGTGATTTCGGAAGGGGGGGGAATCAGCCCCAGCATTTT.

CDR3 coding DNA: TGTGCCACCACCGTGGGGCAGAGCATGAACACTGAAGCTTTCTTT. It is translated as CATTVGQSMNTEAFF. The chain joins TRBV19 to TRBJ1-1; the D gene is possibly TRBD1 (5 bases). V lost 10 bases, J lost 0 bases, and 18 bases lay in between. The CDR3 sequence is 15 residues long. CDR1 LNHDA and CDR2 SQIVND come from the germline V gene (reference sequence). Filled out from reference TRBV19 and TRBJ1-1, the complete variable domain reads DGGITQSPKYLFRKEGQNVTLSCEQNLNHDAMYWYRQDPGQGLRLIYYSQIVNDFQKGDIAEGYSVSREKKESFPLTVTSAQKNPTAFYLCATTVGQSMNTEAFFGQGTRLTVV.

The chain is built from TRBV7-6 and TRBJ1-1; maybe TRBD1 (6 bases). Germline V gene data show CDR1 as SGHVS and CDR2 as FNYEAQ. The V end was cut by 0 bases, the J end by 4 bases, with 12 bases between. The CDR3 sequence is 15 residues long. CDR3 DNA: TGTGCCAGCAGCTTAGCTCAGAGGGGGGCCACTGAAGCTTTCTTT. Translating it yields CASSLAQRGATEAFF.

V gene TRBV7-3 combines with J gene TRBJ1-2; TRBD1 matches at 8 bases. The CDR3 extends over 14 amino acids. Germline-derived CDR1 and CDR2 are SGHTA and FQGTGA. V trimming: 4 bases; J trimming: 4 bases; junction bases outside the gene matches: 5. CDR3 in DNA: TGTGCCAGCAGCTCCGGGACAGGCCCCTATGGCTACACCTTC. It codes for CASSSGTGPYGYTF. Supplemented by reference TRBV7-3 and TRBJ1-2, the full variable domain reads GAGVSQTPSNKVTEKGKYVELRCDPISGHTALYWYRQSLGQGPEFLIYFQGTGAADDSGLPNDRFFAVRPEGSVSTLKIQRTERGDSAVYLCASSSGTGPYGYTFGSGTRLTVV.

The chain employs TRBV7-8 and TRBJ2-3, with a tentative D call TRBD1 (6 bases). The V gene lost 2 bases and the J gene lost 4 bases, with 10 bases spanning the gap. The CDR3 length is 14 residues. CDR1 and CDR2 from the germline V gene are SGHVS and FQNEAQ. This chain's CDR3 is CASSLRQAADTQYF. CDR3 nucleotide sequence: TGTGCCAGCAGCTTAAGACAGGCCGCAGATACGCAGTATTTT.

The chain has TRBV5-8 and TRBJ2-5; tentative D call: TRBD1 (6 bases). Looked up from germline, CDR1 is SGHTS and CDR2 is YDEGEE. The CDR3 contains 16 residues. The V end lost 0 bases, the J end lost 4 bases, and 16 bases lay between the germline ends. CDR3 residues: CASSLAGTARGETQYF. The CDR3 nucleotides are TGTGCCAGCAGCTTGGCCGGGACGGCCAGGGGAGAGACCCAGTACTTC.

The rearrangement links TRBV6-6 to TRBJ2-7; D may be TRBD1 or TRBD2 (6 bases each). CDR3 length: 13 amino acids. Germline V gene sequence: CDR1 MNHNY, CDR2 SVGAGI (reference sequence). The germline V and J ends were trimmed by 3 bases and 3 bases, with 9 bases remaining between them. CDR3 amino acids: CASSYGGLYEQYF. The CDR3 DNA sequence: TGTGCCAGCAGTTATGGGGGGCTCTACGAGCAGTACTTC.

The rearrangement uses TRBV5-6 and TRBJ2-2; TRBD2 is a possible D gene (6 bases). This CDR3 has 16 residues. V dropped 4 bases and J dropped 10 bases, with 23 bases sitting between them. Germline-derived CDR1 and CDR2 are SGHDT and YYEEEE. As DNA, the CDR3 is TGTGCCAGCAGCACCCGGACCCTGGGACTCCGGGAGGAGCTGTTTTTT. Its translation is CASSTRTLGLREELFF.

The chain joins TRBV5-1 to TRBJ2-3, with 8 bases fitting TRBD2. The germline gives CDR1 SGHRS, CDR2 YFSETQ. The CDR3 contains 16 residues. J lost 3 bases, V lost 3 bases, and 9 bases had no gene match. CDR3: CASSSGTRQQTDTQYF. CDR3 sequence (DNA): TGCGCCAGCAGCTCGGGGACTAGACAACAAACAGATACGCAGTATTTT.

The V call is TRBV28, the J call TRBJ1-6; unclear D gene. The germline CDR1 and CDR2 sequences are MDHEN and SYDVKM. The V end was cut by 2 bases, the J end by 3 bases, with 11 bases between. CDR3 length equals 16 residues. This chain's CDR3 is CASSLSLGDYNSPLHF. The CDR3 nucleotides read TGTGCCAGCAGTTTAAGTCTTGGGGACTATAATTCACCCCTCCACTTT.

The rearrangement links TRBV6-5 to TRBJ2-3; tentatively, D is TRBD1 (6 bases). V shed 5 bases and J shed 1 base, with 13 bases lying between them. Germline assignment: CDR1 MNHEY and CDR2 SVGAGI. This CDR3 has 15 amino acids. CDR3 bases: TGTGCCAGCAGTGCCCAGGGGAGTGGCACAGATACGCAGTATTTT. Translated: CASSAQGSGTDTQYF.

The rearrangement joins TRBV6-5 to TRBJ1-4, with 7 positions matching TRBD1. Germline loops: CDR1 MNHEY, CDR2 SVGAGI. Trimming cost V 5 bases and J 0 bases; bases outside gene matches: 0. The CDR3 spans 14 residues. CDR3 nucleotide sequence: TGTGCCAGCAGTGGGACAGCAACTAATGAAAAACTGTTTTTT. Translation: CASSGTATNEKLFF.

V and J are TRBV30 and TRBJ2-1; D gene ambiguous. Per the germline V gene, CDR1 is GTSNPN and CDR2 is SVGIG (reference sequence). With 2 bases removed from V and 5 bases from J, the gap between germline ends came to 13 bases. The CDR3 has 14 amino acids. CDR3 residues: CAWSKKGSHNEQFF. CDR3 DNA sequence: TGTGCCTGGAGTAAGAAAGGGTCCCACAATGAGCAGTTCTTC.

The V call is TRBV9, the J call TRBJ2-3; either TRBD1 or TRBD2 may supply D (6 bases each). Germline loops: CDR1 SGDLS, CDR2 YYNGEE. CDR3 length: 14 amino acids. V gave up 9 bases and J gave up 3 bases, with 17 bases separating them. As DNA, the CDR3 is TGTGCCACCTCACCCCGGGGGCGGACAGATACGCAGTATTTT. Its translation: CATSPRGRTDTQYF.

The chain carries TRBV10-3 and TRBJ1-1, with unresolved D. V dropped 0 bases and J dropped 4 bases, with 6 bases sitting between them. CDR3 length: 13 residues. CDR1 is ENHRY and CDR2 is SYGVKD in the germline V gene. The CDR3 here is CAISESGVTEAFF. CDR3 bases: TGTGCCATCAGTGAGTCGGGAGTCACTGAAGCTTTCTTT.

The chain employs TRBV5-1 and TRBJ2-7, with a tentative D call TRBD2 (7 bases). This CDR3 region has 15 residues. Trimming cost V 0 bases and J 4 bases, with 14 bases left between them. Germline CDR1 SGHRS, CDR2 YFSETQ. This CDR3 reads CASSLDAGARYEQYF. In DNA form, the CDR3 reads TGCGCCAGCAGCTTGGATGCGGGGGCGCGGTACGAGCAGTACTTC.

V is TRBV15 and J is TRBJ1-4, with 10 bases fitting TRBD1. This CDR3 comprises 16 residues. CDR1 is LNHNV, CDR2 YYDKDF, per germline (reference sequence). V shed 0 bases and J 8 bases; nucleotides not matched to a gene: 6. CDR3 region: CATSRETGGDREKLFF. The CDR3 DNA sequence: TGTGCCACCAGCAGAGAGACAGGGGGCGATCGGGAAAAACTGTTTTTT.

The J gene is TRBJ1-2, the V gene TRBV19, with TRBD1 as a possible D gene (5 bases). The CDR3 totals 16 residues. CDR1 and CDR2 (germline): LNHDA, SQIVND (reference sequence). V was trimmed by 7 bases and J by 6 bases, leaving 24 bases between them. The CDR3: CASTQEQGVGGNGYTF. Written as DNA, the CDR3 is TGTGCCAGTACGCAGGAGCAGGGCGTCGGGGGGAATGGCTACACCTTC.

Points on this clone: The junction shows a germline mismatch at one end, possibly a read error. V gene TRBV6-5 combines with J gene TRBJ1-1, with 7 nucleotides matching TRBD1. The CDR3 covers 13 residues. Germline CDR1 is MNHEY and CDR2 is SVGAGI. CDR3 protein: CASSGTVNTEAFF. The CDR3 DNA reads as TGCGCCAGCAGTGGGACAGTGAACACTGAAGCTTTCTTT.

The chain is built from TRBV7-9 and TRBJ2-7; a weak D match, TRBD1 (5 bases). The length of the CDR3 is 15 residues. Germline V CDR1 and CDR2: SEHNR, FQNEAQ (reference sequence). Trimming cost V 5 bases and J 2 bases, with 16 bases left between them. CDR3 sequence: CASSRTGMQTYEQYF. For the CDR3, the DNA is TGTGCCAGCAGCCGTACAGGAATGCAGACCTACGAGCAGTACTTC.

V is TRBV6-5 and J is TRBJ1-1; D gene uncertain. In germline, CDR1 is MNHEY, CDR2 SVGAGI. There are 13 residues in the CDR3. V was pared by 7 bases and J by 1 base, with 10 bases between. CDR3 sequence: CASNRVGNTEAFF. In DNA, the CDR3 is TGTGCCAGCAACCGAGTTGGGAACACTGAAGCTTTCTTT.

The rearrangement uses TRBV28 and TRBJ2-1; TRBD1 agrees at 8 bases. This CDR3 spans 14 amino acids. Trimming at V came to 10 bases and at J to 3 bases, leaving 8 bases not matched to a gene. Germline-derived CDR1 and CDR2 are MDHEN and SYDVKM. This CDR3 reads CATTSGTGYNEQFF. DNA of the CDR3: TGTGCCACCACGTCCGGGACAGGCTACAATGAGCAGTTCTTC.

The chain carries TRBV28 and TRBJ1-2; maybe TRBD1 (5 bases). CDR3 length: 12 residues. V was cut by 8 bases and J by 4 bases, with 11 bases left in between. Germline V lookup: CDR1 MDHEN, CDR2 SYDVKM. The CDR3 sequence: CASLRGGYGYTF. CDR3 bases: TGTGCCAGCTTAAGGGGAGGCTATGGCTACACCTTC.

The V call is TRBV7-2, the J call TRBJ2-2; 9 nucleotides line up with TRBD2. Germline loops: CDR1 SGHTA, CDR2 FQGNSA. Trimming took 1 base from V and 3 from J; bases not matched to a gene: 3. CDR3 length: 16 amino acids. CDR3 nucleotide sequence: TGTGCCAGCAGCTTAGGAGCGGGGGGTTACACCGGGGAGCTGTTTTTT. Translation: CASSLGAGGYTGELFF.